This T cell receptor (beta chain) originates from a study of graft-versus-host responses after intestinal transplantation. A single count supports this clone. As yet, its antigen is unknown. General study points: Allograft clonal ratios (graft-versus-host to host-versus-graft) were high in patients who had graft-donor T cell macrochimerism.

This CDR3 contains 12 residues. Per the germline V gene, CDR1 is PRHDT and CDR2 is FYEKMQ (reference sequence). Trimming removed 5 bases from V and 5 bases from J, with 6 bases in between. Measured with immunoSEQ multiplex PCR; TCRdb has only the in-frame clones, and not every one. The sample yields 100,000 or so clones, less than 90% seen once. Here the sequenced sample was unstimulated CD4+ T cells sorted from spleen or lymph node cells, taken before transplant. This TCR was sampled from a human donor who was the organ donor for an intestinal transplant. J is TRBJ2-2 and V is TRBV13; no clear D gene. This chain's CDR3 is CASSPQTGELFF. CDR3 bases: TGTGCCAGCAGCCCACAAACCGGGGAGCTGTTTTTT.